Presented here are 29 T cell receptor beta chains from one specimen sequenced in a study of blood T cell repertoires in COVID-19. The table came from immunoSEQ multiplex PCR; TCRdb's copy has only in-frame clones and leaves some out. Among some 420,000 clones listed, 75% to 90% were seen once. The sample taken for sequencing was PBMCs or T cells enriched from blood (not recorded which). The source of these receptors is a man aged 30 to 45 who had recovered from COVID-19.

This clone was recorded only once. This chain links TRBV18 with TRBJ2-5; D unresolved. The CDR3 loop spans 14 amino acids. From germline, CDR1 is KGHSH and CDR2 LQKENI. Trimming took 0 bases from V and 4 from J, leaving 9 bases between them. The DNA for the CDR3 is TGTGCCAGCTCACCACCGGCGCGAGGAGAGACCCAGTACTTC. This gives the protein CASSPPARGETQYF.

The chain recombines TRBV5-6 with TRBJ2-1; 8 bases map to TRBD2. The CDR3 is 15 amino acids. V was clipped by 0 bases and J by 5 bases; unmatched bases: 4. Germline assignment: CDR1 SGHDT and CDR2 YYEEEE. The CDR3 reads CASSLVREDHNEQFF. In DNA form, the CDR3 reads TGTGCCAGCAGCTTGGTGCGGGAGGACCACAATGAGCAGTTCTTC.

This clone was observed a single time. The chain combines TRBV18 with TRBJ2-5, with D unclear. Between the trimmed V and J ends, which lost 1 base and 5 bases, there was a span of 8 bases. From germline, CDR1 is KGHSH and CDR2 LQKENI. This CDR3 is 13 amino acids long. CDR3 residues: CASSPLVGETQYF. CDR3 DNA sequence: TGTGCCAGCTCACCACTGGTTGGCGAGACCCAGTACTTC.

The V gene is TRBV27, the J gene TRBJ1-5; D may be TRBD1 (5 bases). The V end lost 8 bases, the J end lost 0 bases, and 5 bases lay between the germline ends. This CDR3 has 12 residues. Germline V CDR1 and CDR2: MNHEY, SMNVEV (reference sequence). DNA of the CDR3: TGTGCCAGCGGACATAGCAATCAGCCCCAGCATTTT. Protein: CASGHSNQPQHF.

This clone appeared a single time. The CDR3 bases are TGTGCCAGCAGCGTAGGCACTAGCGGGAGGGGCACAGATACGCAGTATTTT. This encodes CASSVGTSGRGTDTQYF. The J gene is TRBJ2-3, the V gene TRBV9; TRBD2 matches at 13 bases. V shed 0 bases and J 1 base; nucleotides not matched to a gene: 2. Germline V gene data show CDR1 as SGDLS and CDR2 as YYNGEE. This CDR3 has 17 residues.

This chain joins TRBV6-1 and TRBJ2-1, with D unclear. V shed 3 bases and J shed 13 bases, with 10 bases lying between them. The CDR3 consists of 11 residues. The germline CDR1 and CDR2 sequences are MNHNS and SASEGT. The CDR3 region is CASSEQAIQFF. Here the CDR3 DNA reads TGTGCCAGCAGTGAGCAGGCCATACAGTTCTTC.

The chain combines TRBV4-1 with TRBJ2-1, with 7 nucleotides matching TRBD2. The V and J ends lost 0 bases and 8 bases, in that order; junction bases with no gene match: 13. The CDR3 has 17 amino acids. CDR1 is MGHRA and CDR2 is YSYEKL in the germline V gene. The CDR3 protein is CASSQDFRSGVRDEQFF. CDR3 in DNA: TGCGCCAGCAGCCAAGATTTCCGCAGCGGGGTAAGGGATGAGCAGTTCTTC.

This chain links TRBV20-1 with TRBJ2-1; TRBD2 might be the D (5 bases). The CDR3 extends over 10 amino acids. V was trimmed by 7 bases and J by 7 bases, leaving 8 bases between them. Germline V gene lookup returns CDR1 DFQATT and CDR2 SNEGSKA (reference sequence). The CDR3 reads CSVRRNEQFF. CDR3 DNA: TGCAGTGTCCGGAGGAATGAGCAGTTCTTC.

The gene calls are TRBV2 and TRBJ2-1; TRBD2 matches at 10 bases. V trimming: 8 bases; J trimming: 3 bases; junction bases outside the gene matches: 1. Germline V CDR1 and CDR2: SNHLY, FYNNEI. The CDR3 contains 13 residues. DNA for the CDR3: TGTGCCAGCGGACTAGCGGACTACAATGAGCAGTTCTTC. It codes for CASGLADYNEQFF.

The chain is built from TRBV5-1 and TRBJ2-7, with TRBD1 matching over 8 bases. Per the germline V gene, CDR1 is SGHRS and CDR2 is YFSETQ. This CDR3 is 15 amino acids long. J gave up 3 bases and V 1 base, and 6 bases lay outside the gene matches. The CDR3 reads CASSLRGQEYYEQYF. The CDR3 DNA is TGCGCCAGCAGCTTGCGGGGACAGGAGTACTACGAGCAGTACTTC.

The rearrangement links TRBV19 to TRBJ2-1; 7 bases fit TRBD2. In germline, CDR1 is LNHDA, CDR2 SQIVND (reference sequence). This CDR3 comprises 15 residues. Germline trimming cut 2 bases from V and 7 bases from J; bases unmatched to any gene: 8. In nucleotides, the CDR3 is TGTGCCAGTAGTATATTTGCGGGAGTGGGGAATGAGCAGTTCTTC. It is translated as CASSIFAGVGNEQFF. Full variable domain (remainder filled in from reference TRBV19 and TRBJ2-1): DGGITQSPKYLFRKEGQNVTLSCEQNLNHDAMYWYRQDPGQGLRLIYYSQIVNDFQKGDIAEGYSVSREKKESFPLTVTSAQKNPTAFYLCASSIFAGVGNEQFFGPGTRLTVL.

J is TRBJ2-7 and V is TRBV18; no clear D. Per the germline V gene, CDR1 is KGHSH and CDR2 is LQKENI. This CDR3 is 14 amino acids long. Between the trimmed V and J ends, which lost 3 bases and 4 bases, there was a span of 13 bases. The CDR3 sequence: CASSPKPERYEQYF. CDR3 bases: TGTGCCAGCTCACCCAAACCGGAGAGGTACGAGCAGTACTTC. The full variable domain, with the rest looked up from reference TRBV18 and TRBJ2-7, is NAGVMQNPRHLVRRRGQEARLRCSPMKGHSHVYWYRQLPEEGLKFMVYLQKENIIDESGMPKERFSAEFPKEGPSILRIQQVVRGDSAAYFCASSPKPERYEQYFGPGTRLTVT.

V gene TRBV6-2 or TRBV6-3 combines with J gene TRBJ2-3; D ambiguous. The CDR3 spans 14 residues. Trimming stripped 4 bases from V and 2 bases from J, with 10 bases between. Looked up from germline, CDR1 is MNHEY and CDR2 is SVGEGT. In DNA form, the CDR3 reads TGTGCCAGCAGTTCCGGCGGCAACACAGATACGCAGTATTTT. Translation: CASSSGGNTDTQYF.

As DNA, the CDR3 is TGTGCCAGTAGTATCGGACAGACTGGAAACACCATATATTTT. Protein sequence: CASSIGQTGNTIYF. The chain is built from TRBV19 and TRBJ1-3, with D possibly matching TRBD1 (6 bases). The CDR3 runs 14 residues. V lost 3 bases and J 2 bases, leaving 8 bases between the germline ends. The germline CDR1 and CDR2 sequences are LNHDA and SQIVND (reference sequence).

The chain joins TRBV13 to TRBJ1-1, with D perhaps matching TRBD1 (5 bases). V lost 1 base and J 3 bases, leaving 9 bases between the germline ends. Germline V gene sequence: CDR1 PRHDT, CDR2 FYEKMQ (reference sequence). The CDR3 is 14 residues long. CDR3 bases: TGTGCCAGCAGCTTAGTGGGAGGGGACACTGAAGCTTTCTTT. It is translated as CASSLVGGDTEAFF.

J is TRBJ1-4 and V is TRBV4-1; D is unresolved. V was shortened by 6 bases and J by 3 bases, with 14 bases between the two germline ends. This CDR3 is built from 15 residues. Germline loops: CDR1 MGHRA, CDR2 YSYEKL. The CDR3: CASRRVSAANEKLFF. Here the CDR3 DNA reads TGCGCCAGCAGAAGGGTATCAGCGGCTAATGAAAAACTGTTTTTT.

CDR3: CATKTGDTDTQYF. As DNA, the CDR3 is TGTGCCACCAAAACGGGGGACACAGATACGCAGTATTTT. This chain joins TRBV15 and TRBJ2-3; a possible D gene is TRBD2 (6 bases). Trimming stripped 7 bases from V and 2 bases from J, with 10 bases between. CDR1 LNHNV and CDR2 YYDKDF come from the germline V gene (reference sequence). The length of the CDR3 is 13 residues.

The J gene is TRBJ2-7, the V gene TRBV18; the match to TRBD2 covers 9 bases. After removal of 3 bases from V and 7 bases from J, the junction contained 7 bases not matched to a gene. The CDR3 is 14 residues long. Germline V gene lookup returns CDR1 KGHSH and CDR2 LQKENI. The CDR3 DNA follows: TGTGCCAGCTCACCGGCTAGCGGGGCTGGTGAGCAGTACTTC. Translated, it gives CASSPASGAGEQYF.

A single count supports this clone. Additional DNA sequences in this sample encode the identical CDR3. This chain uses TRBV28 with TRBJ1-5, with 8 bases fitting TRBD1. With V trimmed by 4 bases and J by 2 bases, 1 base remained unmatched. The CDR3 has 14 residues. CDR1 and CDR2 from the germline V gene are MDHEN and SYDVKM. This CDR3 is CASSSGQGNQPQHF. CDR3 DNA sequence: TGTGCCAGCAGTTCGGGACAGGGCAATCAGCCCCAGCATTTT.

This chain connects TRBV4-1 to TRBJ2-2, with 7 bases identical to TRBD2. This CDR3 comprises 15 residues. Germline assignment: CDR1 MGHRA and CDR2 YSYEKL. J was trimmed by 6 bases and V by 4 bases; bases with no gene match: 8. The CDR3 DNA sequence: TGCGCCAGCAGCCCCGGGACTACTGGGGCCGGGGAGCTGTTTTTT. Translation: CASSPGTTGAGELFF.

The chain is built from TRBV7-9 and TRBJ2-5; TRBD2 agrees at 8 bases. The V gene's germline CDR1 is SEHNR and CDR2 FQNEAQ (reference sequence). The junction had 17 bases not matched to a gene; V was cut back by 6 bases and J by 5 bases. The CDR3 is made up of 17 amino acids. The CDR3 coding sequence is TGTGCCAGCAGAGAGTCGGGACTAGTGAAGACTGGGGAGACCCAGTACTTC. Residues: CASRESGLVKTGETQYF.

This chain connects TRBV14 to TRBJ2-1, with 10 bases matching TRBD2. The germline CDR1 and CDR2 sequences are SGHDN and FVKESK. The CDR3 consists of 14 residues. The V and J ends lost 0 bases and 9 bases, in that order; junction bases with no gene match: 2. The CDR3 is CASSQELAGFEQFF. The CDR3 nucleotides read TGTGCCAGCAGCCAAGAACTAGCGGGATTTGAGCAGTTCTTC.

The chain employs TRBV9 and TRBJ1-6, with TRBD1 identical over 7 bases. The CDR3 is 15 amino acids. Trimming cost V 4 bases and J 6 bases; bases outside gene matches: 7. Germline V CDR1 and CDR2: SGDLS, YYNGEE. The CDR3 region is CASSRTDRANSPLHF. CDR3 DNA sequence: TGTGCCAGCAGCCGGACCGACAGGGCTAATTCACCCCTCCACTTT.

The CDR3 reads CASSLSGTYSGNTIYF. The CDR3, as DNA: TGTGCCAGCAGCTTAAGTGGGACTTACTCTGGAAACACCATATATTTT. The gene calls are TRBV11-2 and TRBJ1-3, with a tentative D call TRBD1 (5 bases). The ends were cut back, 2 bases at V and 0 bases at J, with 11 bases in the middle. CDR3 length: 16 amino acids. CDR1 is SGHAT, CDR2 FQNNGV, per germline.

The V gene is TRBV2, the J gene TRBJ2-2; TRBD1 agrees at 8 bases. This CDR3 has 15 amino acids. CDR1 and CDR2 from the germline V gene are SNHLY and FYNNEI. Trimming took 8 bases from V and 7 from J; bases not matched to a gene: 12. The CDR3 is CASGPGQVVFGELFF. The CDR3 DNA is TGTGCCAGCGGACCGGGACAGGTTGTTTTCGGGGAGCTGTTTTTT.

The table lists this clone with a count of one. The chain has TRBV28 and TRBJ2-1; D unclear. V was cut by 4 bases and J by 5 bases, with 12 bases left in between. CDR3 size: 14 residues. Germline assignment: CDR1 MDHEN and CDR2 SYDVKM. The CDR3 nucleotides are TGTGCCAGCAGTTCCCCTCCTGGCCACAATGAGCAGTTCTTC. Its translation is CASSSPPGHNEQFF.

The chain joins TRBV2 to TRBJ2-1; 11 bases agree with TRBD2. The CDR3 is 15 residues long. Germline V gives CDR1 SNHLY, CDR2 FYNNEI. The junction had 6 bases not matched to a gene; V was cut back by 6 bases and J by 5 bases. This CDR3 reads CASSATSGRNNEQFF. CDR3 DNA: TGTGCCAGCAGCGCCACTAGCGGGAGAAACAATGAGCAGTTCTTC.

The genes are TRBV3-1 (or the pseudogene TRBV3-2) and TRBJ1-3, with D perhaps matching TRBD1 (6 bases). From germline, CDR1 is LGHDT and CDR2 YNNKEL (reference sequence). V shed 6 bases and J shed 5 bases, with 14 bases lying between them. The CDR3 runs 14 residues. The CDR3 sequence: CASRSEDSRNTIYF. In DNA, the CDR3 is TGTGCCAGCAGGTCTGAGGACAGCCGAAACACCATATATTTT.

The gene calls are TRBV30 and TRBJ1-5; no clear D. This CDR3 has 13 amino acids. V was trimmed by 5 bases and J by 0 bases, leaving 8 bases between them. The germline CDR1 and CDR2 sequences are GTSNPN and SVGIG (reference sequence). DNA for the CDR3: TGTGCCTGGGGGCGGAATAGCAATCAGCCCCAGCATTTT. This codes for CAWGRNSNQPQHF. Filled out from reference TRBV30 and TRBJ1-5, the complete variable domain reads SQTIHQWPATLVQPVGSPLSLECTVEGTSNPNLYWYRQAAGRGLQLLFYSVGIGQISSEVPQNLSASRPQDRQFILSSKKLLLSDSGFYLCAWGRNSNQPQHFGDGTRLSIL.